The sequence of this T cell receptor (beta chain) was determined in a study of regulatory T cells in long-lasting Graves disease. Whole-study results and caveats: Shared public clonotypes totalled about 2,700 in persistent patients, compared with 966 in new patients. Newly diagnosed Graves' patients exceeded persistent ones in TCR diversity.

Time point here: newly diagnosed GD, antithyroid drugs for less than 3 months. PBMCs provided the RNA from which the TCR library was made. CDR3 length: 13 amino acids. Germline loops: CDR1 SNHLY, CDR2 FYNNEI. This clonotype has a count of ten or more. The target antigen is unknown. At one end, the junction sequence differs from germline, possibly due to a read error. Through Arm-PCR of CDR3 regions and iRepertoire HTBI primers, TCR beta libraries were built. TCRdb analysed the multiplex PCR reads with MiXCR anew, one entry per CDR3 protein. The data contain fewer than 350,000 distinct CDR3 sequences, 15% to 20% of them singletons.

V and J are TRBV2 and TRBJ1-4; 10 nucleotides agree with TRBD1. This sample comprised peripheral blood mononuclear cells (PBMCs), obtained at new diagnosis, from a patient treated with antithyroid drugs. The receptor was isolated from a female donor with Graves disease. The chain's CDR3 is CASSGTGGEELFF. For the CDR3, the DNA is TGTGCCAGCAGTGGGACAGGGGGTGAAGAACTGTTTTTT.